The sequence of this TCR beta chain was determined in a study of blood T cells in healthy people across ages. Whole-study results and caveats: Possibly, changes in expanded clonotypes were confounded because donor CMV status was unknown. Both higher diversity and more naive CD4+ cells marked long-lived donors when set against aged donors.

Next came a second PCR, run for about 6 to 12 cycles, which used a sample-barcoded 5' primer along with a J-beta primer mix. TCRdb independently ran MiXCR on the 5' RACE reads; one entry per CDR3 protein. The sample lists hundreds of thousands of distinct CDR3 sequences; roughly 48% were seen once. Note on this clonotype: The antigen remains undetermined.

V lost 7 bases to trimming and J lost 4 bases, with 17 bases between them. CDR3 size: 14 residues. CDR1 is SGHRS and CDR2 is YFSETQ in the germline V gene. Donors ranged from about 6 to 90 years old and were healthy Caucasians in Russia. The extraction recovered at least 5 micrograms of total RNA per sample. What was sequenced was blood. The chain has TRBV5-1 and TRBJ1-1, with D unresolved. This TCR derives from a man aged 80 or over in good health. The CDR3 reads CASHPHGMGTEAFF. DNA for the CDR3: TGCGCCAGCCACCCACATGGGATGGGCACTGAAGCTTTCTTT.